The 8 T cell receptor beta chains presented below share a single source sample, sequenced in a study of T cells in women clearing cervical HPV infection listed by TCRdb under 2018. Library prep was done by the immunoSEQ multiplex PCR assay. TCRdb mirrors the immuneACCESS table, restricted to in-frame sequences. Some clones are absent from its copies; in checked studies, under half trace to an unresolved V gene, and the reason for the others is unknown. This specimen's table enumerates about 18,000 clones. 13% to 15% of the sample is held by the ten biggest clonotypes. The sample comprised blood buffy coat. The receptors derive from a woman aged 18 to 75 with a cervical HPV16 infection that either progressed to CIN3+ or cleared (not recorded which).

As to this clone: With the read ending 3 residues before the CDR3 end, the germline J gene is used to fill in that end. This sequence joins TRBV20-1 and TRBJ2-7; the match to TRBD2 covers 7 bases. The CDR3 length is 15 residues. V dropped 2 bases and J dropped 2; count of bases not matched to a gene: 9. The germline V gene has CDR1 DFQATT and CDR2 SNEGSKA (reference sequence). Partial CDR3 DNA: TGCAGTGCTAGAAACACCCGGGGGGAACCCTACGAG. Amino acid sequence: CSARNTRGEPYE. The full CDR3 protein reads CSARNTRGEPYEQYF.

Note on this clone: The read comes to an end 3 residues before the CDR3 does, leaving the germline J gene to fill in the end. The chain couples TRBV7-9 to TRBJ2-3; D call uncertain. Trimming shortened V by 3 bases and J by 2 bases, and 9 bases separated the two germline ends. CDR1 SEHNR and CDR2 FQNEAQ come from the germline V gene (reference sequence). This CDR3 is built from 14 residues. Partial CDR3 DNA: TGTGCCAGCAGCTTCGAGCACCCCACAGATACG. This gives the protein CASSFEHPTDT. The whole CDR3 protein is CASSFEHPTDTQYF.

About this clone: The read comes to an end 3 residues before the CDR3 does, leaving the germline J gene to fill in the end. This chain links TRBV19 with TRBJ2-1; 9 positions match TRBD2. J was trimmed by 4 bases and V by 6 bases; bases with no gene match: 7. Germline lookup yields CDR1 LNHDA and CDR2 SQIVND (reference sequence). CDR3 length equals 15 residues. The sequenced CDR3 bases are TGTGCCAGTAGCCCCGGGACTAGCAGATACAATGAG. Translating gives CASSPGTSRYNE. The whole CDR3 sequence is CASSPGTSRYNEQFF.

Note on this clone: From the germline J gene comes the end of the CDR3, since the read stops 3 residues before it. The chain carries TRBV23-1 and TRBJ2-7, with D possibly matching TRBD1 (5 bases). TRBV23-1 is an open reading frame, and its role is uncertain. Trimming took off 7 bases at V and 5 bases at J, with 9 bases between the two ends. CDR3 size: 11 residues. The sequenced CDR3 bases are TGCGCCAGCAACGGACAACACGAG. It specifies CASNGQHE. The entire CDR3 is CASNGQHEQYF.

About this clone itself: The read ends 3 residues before the CDR3 terminus; that terminus is restored from the germline J gene. This chain uses TRBV12-5 with TRBJ1-2; 8 bases are a match to TRBD1. Germline V lookup: CDR1 LGHNT, CDR2 FRNRAP. The length of the CDR3 is 16 residues. Trimming removed 2 bases from V and 3 bases from J; junction bases left unmatched: 8. This CDR3 is CASGLKPGGRYYGYTF. The DNA read from the CDR3 is TGTGCTAGTGGTTTGAAGCCAGGGGGCAGGTACTATGGC.

In regard to this clone: The read stops 3 residues short of the end of the CDR3; the missing end is completed from the germline J gene. The chain joins TRBV5-1 to TRBJ1-1; D possibly corresponds to TRBD1 (6 bases). V shed 7 bases and J shed 4 bases, with 17 bases lying between them. Germline-derived CDR1 and CDR2 are SGHRS and YFSETQ. The CDR3 runs to 14 residues. CDR3 DNA (partial): TGCGCCAGCGAGCAGGGGTGGGGCGTCACTGAA. Protein sequence: CASEQGWGVTE. The full CDR3 reads CASEQGWGVTEAFF.

To note about this clone: Read data end 3 residues before the CDR3 end; the end is taken from the germline J gene. The V and J genes are TRBV6-2 or TRBV6-3 and TRBJ1-5; TRBD1 is a possible D gene (6 bases). The CDR3 is made up of 14 amino acids. Germline loops: CDR1 MNHEY, CDR2 SVGEGT. V dropped 6 bases and J dropped 3 bases, with 12 bases sitting between them. CDR3 amino acids: CASRGGGNNQPQHF. The covered CDR3 bases are TGTGCCAGCAGGGGCGGGGGCAACAATCAGCCC.

Of note for this clone: The read stops 3 residues short of the end of the CDR3; the missing end is completed from the germline J gene. The chain has TRBV5-1 and TRBJ2-5, with TRBD2 matching over 7 bases. CDR1 is SGHRS, CDR2 YFSETQ, per germline. The CDR3 loop spans 15 amino acids. The ends lost 4 bases at V and 0 bases at J; junction bases unmatched: 6. CDR3 residues: CASSQSSGDQETQYF. The DNA read from the CDR3 is TGCGCCAGCAGCCAATCCAGCGGGGACCAAGAGACC.